These T cell receptor beta chains were read from a single sample in a study of blood T cell repertoires in COVID-19. Data came from immunoSEQ multiplex PCR; TCRdb stores just in-frame clones and leaves some out. Here the sample spans some 97,000 clones, roughly 87% being singletons. Specimen: peripheral blood. The receptors here all came from a man aged 30-40 years in a cohort sampled during active COVID-19. CDR3s include the opening cysteine and the closing phenylalanine or tryptophan. The D gene is left open where the match is weak. Clone size is given for some rows only: seen once, a few or many times, or a class if the clone is expanded.

d_call	v_call	j_call	clone_size	cdr3_aa	cdr3_nt
TRBD2	TRBV7-2	TRBJ2-3	NA	CASSLGGTSGTLSTDTQYF	TGTGCCAGCAGCTTAGGGGGGACTAGCGGGACGCTTAGCACAGATACGCAGTATTTT
TRBD1	TRBV25-1	TRBJ1-1	NA	CASSLAGGTEAFF	TGTGCCAGCAGTTTGGCAGGGGGGACTGAAGCTTTCTTT
NA	TRBV20-1	TRBJ2-1	NA	CSASLRAGSYNEQFF	TGCAGTGCTAGTTTACGGGCGGGGTCCTACAATGAGCAGTTCTTC
NA	TRBV5-4	TRBJ1-3	NA	CASSLFTGSSGNTIYF	TGTGCCAGCAGCTTGTTTACAGGGAGCTCTGGAAACACCATATATTTT
NA	TRBV7-2	TRBJ1-2	NA	CASSLGRARGSSGYTF	TGTGCCAGCAGCTTAGGCAGGGCTAGAGGCTCGAGTGGCTACACCTTC
TRBD1	TRBV30	TRBJ1-1	NA	CAWSVRDRSRTEAFF	TGTGCCTGGAGTGTACGGGACAGGAGTCGCACTGAAGCTTTCTTT
NA	TRBV11-2	TRBJ2-7	NA	CASPRARSAYEQYF	TGTGCCAGCCCCAGGGCGCGATCGGCCTACGAGCAGTACTTC
NA	TRBV5-1	TRBJ2-3	NA	CASSLGQDTDTQYF	TGCGCCAGCAGCTTGGGACAGGACACAGATACGCAGTATTTT
TRBD1	TRBV19	TRBJ1-4	NA	CASSDRGRQGKLFF	TGTGCCAGTTCGGACAGGGGGCGTCAAGGAAAACTGTTTTTT
TRBD1	TRBV27	TRBJ1-5	NA	CASSLYSPGTANSNQPQHF	TGTGCCAGCAGTTTATATTCCCCGGGGACAGCTAATAGCAATCAGCCCCAGCATTTT
TRBD1	TRBV28	TRBJ1-5	few	CAGTDGDRHQPQHF	TGTGCCGGAACCGACGGGGACAGACATCAGCCCCAGCATTTT
TRBD1	TRBV10-3	TRBJ1-2	NA	CAIRSRGGRKTGAGNYGYTF	TGTGCCATCAGGTCAAGGGGAGGTAGGAAGACAGGGGCCGGGAACTATGGCTACACCTTC
NA	TRBV19	TRBJ1-1	once	CASSSRGNTEAFF	TGTGCCAGTAGTAGCCGGGGGAACACTGAAGCTTTCTTT
NA	TRBV5-1	TRBJ2-1	NA	CASSLELYNEQFF	TGCGCCAGCAGCTTGGAGCTTTACAATGAGCAGTTCTTC
TRBD1	TRBV3-1/TRBV3-2	TRBJ1-2	NA	CARLRTGDNYGYTF	TGTGCCAGACTCCGGACAGGGGATAACTATGGCTACACCTTC
NA	TRBV11-2	TRBJ1-6	NA	CASSFIGVSPLHF	TGTGCCAGCAGCTTTATCGGGGTTTCACCCCTCCACTTT
TRBD1	TRBV18	TRBJ2-3	NA	CASSPNPQGAGTDTQYF	TGTGCCAGCTCACCAAACCCCCAGGGGGCGGGCACAGATACGCAGTATTTT
NA	TRBV2	TRBJ2-5	NA	CASSEANREETQYF	TGTGCCAGCAGTGAAGCGAACAGGGAAGAGACCCAGTACTTC
NA	TRBV11-3	TRBJ2-1	NA	CASSLIGVGNEQFF	TGTGCCAGCAGCTTAATAGGGGTCGGTAATGAGCAGTTCTTC
NA	TRBV4-3	TRBJ1-5	NA	CASSQERSTFSNQPQHF	TGCGCCAGCAGCCAAGAGAGGAGCACTTTTAGCAATCAGCCCCAGCATTTT
NA	TRBV30	TRBJ2-3	NA	CAWGHTDTQYF	TGTGCCTGGGGTCATACAGATACGCAGTATTTT
NA	TRBV2	TRBJ1-1	NA	CASTRIAWTVLNTEAFF	TGTGCCAGCACCCGAATCGCCTGGACAGTCCTGAACACTGAAGCTTTCTTT
TRBD2	TRBV7-3	TRBJ2-7	few	CASSLNAGDSYEQYF	TGTGCCAGCAGCTTAAATGCGGGGGACTCCTACGAGCAGTACTTC
TRBD2	TRBV7-8	TRBJ2-7	NA	CASSGGTSGGFSVSYEQYF	TGTGCCAGCAGCGGAGGGACTAGCGGGGGATTCAGTGTTTCCTACGAGCAGTACTTC
NA	TRBV2	TRBJ2-7	NA	CASSEQGSYEQYF	TGTGCCAGCAGTGAACAGGGCAGCTACGAGCAGTACTTC
NA	TRBV2	TRBJ1-6	NA	CASSEQGYGSPLHF	TGTGCCAGCAGTGAACAGGGTTACGGATCACCCCTCCACTTT
NA	TRBV6-2/TRBV6-3	TRBJ1-2	NA	CASSYSSTPRGGYTF	TGTGCCAGCAGTTACTCGTCCACTCCTAGGGGTGGCTACACCTTC
TRBD1	TRBV2	TRBJ2-7	NA	CASSVGGAGGAYEQYF	TGTGCCAGCAGTGTCGGAGGGGCAGGGGGCGCTTACGAGCAGTACTTC
NA	TRBV1	TRBJ2-3	NA	CTSDPAGATDTQYF	TGCACCAGCGACCCAGCGGGGGCCACAGATACGCAGTATTTT
TRBD1	TRBV28	TRBJ1-5	NA	CASSLIRGTGRSNQPQHF	TGTGCCAGCAGTTTAATCCGAGGGACAGGGAGGAGCAATCAGCCCCAGCATTTT
TRBD1	TRBV6-6	TRBJ2-1	NA	CASSSTTGGLFF	TGTGCCAGCAGTTCTACTACAGGGGGCCTGTTCTTC
NA	TRBV6-5	TRBJ1-2	NA	CASRGGRGGYTF	TGTGCCAGCAGGGGAGGAAGGGGCGGCTACACCTTC
TRBD1	TRBV18	TRBJ1-2	NA	CASSPTGQGHGYTF	TGTGCCAGCTCACCGACAGGGCAGGGTCACGGCTACACCTTC
NA	TRBV2	TRBJ2-3	NA	CASSVIDWTDTQYF	TGTGCCAGCAGTGTTATAGACTGGACAGATACGCAGTATTTT
TRBD1	TRBV5-1	TRBJ1-1	NA	CASSIQGGNTEAFF	TGCGCCAGCAGCATACAGGGGGGGAACACTGAAGCTTTCTTT